The 17 T cell receptor beta chains below come from one sample, sequenced in a study of shared clonotypes between healthy human individuals. Clones were read by immunoSEQ multiplex PCR, and TCRdb kept only the in-frame ones, dropping some. The sample shows roughly 300,000 clones, around 67% of them seen only once. Sequencing was carried out using memory CD4+ T cells sorted from blood. The sample's subset: CD45RA-negative fraction. Receptor source: a man aged 25 to 40 in good health.

The V and J genes are TRBV28 and TRBJ1-1, with D hard to call. The CDR3 sequence is 14 residues long. Between the trimmed V and J ends, which lost 1 base and 3 bases, there was a span of 9 bases. Germline CDR1 is MDHEN and CDR2 is SYDVKM. The CDR3 loop reads CASSLSSGDTEAFF. For the CDR3, the DNA is TGTGCCAGCAGTTTATCGAGTGGGGACACTGAAGCTTTCTTT.

The chain links TRBV19 to TRBJ2-3; 11 positions agree with TRBD2. This CDR3 is built from 15 residues. CDR1 is LNHDA and CDR2 is SQIVND in the germline V gene (reference sequence). The trim removed 5 bases at V and 3 bases at J, leaving 4 bases unmatched. DNA for the CDR3: TGTGCCAGTAGTGTTTCTAGCGGGAGGACAGATACGCAGTATTTT. It encodes CASSVSSGRTDTQYF.

In this sample, this clone turned up a few times. The chain is built from TRBV7-9 and TRBJ2-1, with D perhaps being TRBD1 or TRBD2 (5 bases each). This CDR3 contains 18 residues. Trimming cost V 6 bases and J 1 base, with 22 bases left between them. Germline V CDR1 and CDR2: SEHNR, FQNEAQ (reference sequence). CDR3 sequence (DNA): TGTGCCAGCAGGAAGCCGGGACCCGGCCTTCGTTCCTACAATGAGCAGTTCTTC. Protein sequence: CASRKPGPGLRSYNEQFF.

In this sample, this clone turned up once. The chain couples TRBV7-9 to TRBJ2-3; unclear D gene. In germline, CDR1 is SEHNR, CDR2 FQNEAQ (reference sequence). V lost 2 bases to trimming and J lost 5 bases, with 8 bases between them. The CDR3 length is 13 residues. This chain's CDR3 is CASSLYERDTQYF. Written as DNA, the CDR3 is TGTGCCAGCAGCTTATACGAAAGAGATACGCAGTATTTT.

The V call is TRBV11-2, the J call TRBJ2-3, with 7 bases that match TRBD1. V lost 5 bases and J lost 0; bases outside the gene matches: 5. This CDR3 is 15 amino acids long. From germline, CDR1 is SGHAT and CDR2 FQNNGV. The CDR3 sequence is CASSKGDRSTDTQYF. The CDR3 coding sequence is TGTGCCAGCAGCAAAGGGGACAGAAGCACAGATACGCAGTATTTT. The whole variable domain, remainder taken from reference TRBV11-2 and TRBJ2-3, is EAGVAQSPRYKIIEKRQSVAFWCNPISGHATLYWYQQILGQGPKLLIQFQNNGVVDDSQLPKDRFSAERLKGVDSTLKIQPAKLEDSAVYLCASSKGDRSTDTQYFGPGTRLTVL.

The genes are TRBV2 and TRBJ2-7; D uncertain. Germline V lookup: CDR1 SNHLY, CDR2 FYNNEI. V lost 7 bases and J 3 bases, leaving 13 bases between the germline ends. The CDR3 spans 13 residues. In DNA, the CDR3 is TGTGCCAGCAAGGATGTGGGCAACTACGAGCAGTACTTC. Translation: CASKDVGNYEQYF.

This rearrangement joins TRBV29-1 to TRBJ2-5; possibly TRBD1 or TRBD2 for D (5 bases each). V shed 6 bases and J shed 4 bases, with 12 bases lying between them. From germline, CDR1 is SQVTM and CDR2 ANQGSEA. The CDR3 has 12 residues. The CDR3 reads CSVGLAGETQYF. CDR3 DNA: TGCAGCGTGGGGCTAGCTGGAGAGACCCAGTACTTC.

The rearrangement uses TRBV6-1 and TRBJ2-7, with D possibly TRBD2 on 6 matching bases. Germline loops: CDR1 MNHNS, CDR2 SASEGT. The V and J ends lost 0 bases and 3 bases respectively, with 15 bases between them. The length of the CDR3 is 16 residues. The CDR3 region is CASSEAFGGTNYEQYF. The CDR3, as DNA: TGTGCCAGCAGTGAAGCCTTTGGCGGGACGAACTACGAGCAGTACTTC.

The rearrangement links TRBV7-8 to TRBJ2-7, with D perhaps TRBD1 (6 bases). In germline, CDR1 is SGHVS, CDR2 FQNEAQ. CDR3 length: 14 residues. The V gene lost 5 bases and the J gene lost 0 bases, with 11 bases spanning the gap. In nucleotides, the CDR3 is TGTGCCAGCAGCCTCGACAGGAGCTCCTACGAGCAGTACTTC. This sequence encodes CASSLDRSSYEQYF. The full variable domain, its missing parts supplied by reference TRBV7-8 and TRBJ2-7, is GAGVSQSPRYKVAKRGQDVALRCDPISGHVSLFWYQQALGQGPEFLTYFQNEAQLDKSGLPSDRFFAERPEGSVSTLKIQRTQQEDSAVYLCASSLDRSSYEQYFGPGTRLTVT.

The chain links TRBV9 to TRBJ1-4; weak D call: TRBD1 (5 bases). The V and J ends lost 8 bases and 0 bases respectively, with 11 bases between them. Germline CDR1 and CDR2: SGDLS and YYNGEE. The CDR3 is 14 residues long. The CDR3 loop is CARWGDATNEKLFF. For the CDR3, the DNA is TGTGCCAGATGGGGGGATGCAACTAATGAAAAACTGTTTTTT.

The chain combines TRBV27 with TRBJ2-1; maybe TRBD1 (6 bases). Trimming shortened V by 3 bases and J by 0 bases, and 12 bases separated the two germline ends. Germline CDR1 and CDR2: MNHEY and SMNVEV (reference sequence). This CDR3 spans 16 amino acids. This CDR3 reads CASSFRGQTSYNEQFF. CDR3 nucleotide sequence: TGTGCCAGCAGTTTTCGCGGACAGACCTCCTACAATGAGCAGTTCTTC.

The V call is TRBV6-1, the J call TRBJ2-1; 7 nucleotides line up with TRBD1. Germline CDR1 MNHNS, CDR2 SASEGT. The CDR3 sequence is 14 residues long. V gave up 5 bases and J gave up 10 bases; unmatched junction bases: 11. CDR3 sequence: CASSPPRQGQEQFF. The CDR3 bases are TGTGCCAGCAGTCCCCCCCGACAGGGACAAGAGCAGTTCTTC.

A remark on this clone: The same CDR3 also results from other DNA sequences found in this sample. The gene calls are TRBV7-2 and TRBJ1-1; D unclear. The CDR3 loop spans 12 amino acids. In germline, CDR1 is SGHTA, CDR2 FQGNSA. Trimming removed 3 bases from V and 2 bases from J, with 4 bases in between. The CDR3 spells CASSFGNTEAFF. CDR3 sequence (DNA): TGTGCCAGCAGCTTCGGTAACACTGAAGCTTTCTTT.

This chain joins TRBV5-4 and TRBJ1-2; 8 positions match TRBD1. V shed 1 base, J shed 9 bases, and the junction held 17 bases outside the gene matches. The CDR3 is made up of 17 amino acids. Germline lookup yields CDR1 SGHNT and CDR2 YYREEE (reference sequence). The CDR3 DNA is TGTGCCAGCAGCTTGAAGACAGGGGCCATCGTCGGGATCAGCTACACCTTC. This encodes CASSLKTGAIVGISYTF.

The chain couples TRBV7-6 to TRBJ2-3, with D perhaps TRBD1 or TRBD2 (6 bases each). The germline V gene encodes CDR1 SGHVS and CDR2 FNYEAQ. The CDR3 totals 14 residues. Trimming left V 5 bases short and J 2 bases short, with 11 bases between. CDR3 DNA: TGTGCCAGCAGCCGTGGGGGGCTCACAGATACGCAGTATTTT. This codes for CASSRGGLTDTQYF.

V gene TRBV5-1 combines with J gene TRBJ2-7; D is ambiguous. Trimming cost V 2 bases and J 0 bases, with 9 bases left between them. CDR1 and CDR2 (germline): SGHRS, YFSETQ. This CDR3 comprises 14 residues. The CDR3 DNA follows: TGCGCCAGCAGCTTTATGGACGGCTCCTACGAGCAGTACTTC. Its protein product is CASSFMDGSYEQYF.

This clone was detected only a few times. This chain uses TRBV6-1 with TRBJ2-5, with D uncertain. The CDR3 loop spans 10 amino acids. CDR1 MNHNS and CDR2 SASEGT come from the germline V gene. Trimming took 1 base from V and 6 from J, leaving 0 bases between them. This chain's CDR3 is CASSEETQYF. The CDR3 DNA reads as TGTGCCAGCAGTGAAGAGACCCAGTACTTC.